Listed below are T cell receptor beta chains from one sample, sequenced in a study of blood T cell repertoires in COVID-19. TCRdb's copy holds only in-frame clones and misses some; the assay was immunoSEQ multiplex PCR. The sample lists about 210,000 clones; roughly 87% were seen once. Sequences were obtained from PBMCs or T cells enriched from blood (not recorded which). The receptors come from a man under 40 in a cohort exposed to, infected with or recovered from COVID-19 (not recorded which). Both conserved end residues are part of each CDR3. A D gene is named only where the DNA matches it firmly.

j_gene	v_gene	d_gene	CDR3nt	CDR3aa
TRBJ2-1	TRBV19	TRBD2	TGTGCCAGTAGTATTGAGACAAGAACTAGCGGGAGGGCCAATGAGCAGTTCTTC	CASSIETRTSGRANEQFF
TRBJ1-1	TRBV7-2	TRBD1	TGTGCCAGCAGTTTACAGGGGGCCGTGAACACTGAAGCTTTCTTT	CASSLQGAVNTEAFF
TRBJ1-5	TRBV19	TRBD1	TGTGCCAGTAGTATACCCCGGCAGGGGGCAGGTCAGCCCCAGCATTTT	CASSIPRQGAGQPQHF
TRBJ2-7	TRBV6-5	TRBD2	TGTGCCAGCAGTTTTGGGACTAGCGGGAACTACGAGCAGTACTTC	CASSFGTSGNYEQYF
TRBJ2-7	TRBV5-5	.	TGTGCCAGCAGCCTGGAGGGACACCCCTCCTACGAGCAGTACTTC	CASSLEGHPSYEQYF
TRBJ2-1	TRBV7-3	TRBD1	TGTGCCAGCTTTGCGACAGGGTGTTATGAGCAGTTCTTC	CASFATGCYEQFF
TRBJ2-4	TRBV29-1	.	TGCAGCGTAAGAAGCATCGTAGCCAAAAACATTCAGTACTTC	CSVRSIVAKNIQYF
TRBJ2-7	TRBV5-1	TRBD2	TGCGCCAGCAGCCCTTCGAGACTAGCGAGGGGAGACGAGCAGTACTTC	CASSPSRLARGDEQYF
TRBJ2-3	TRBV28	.	TGTGCCAGCAGTCCCCCCCGGGGTCAGACAGATACGCAGTATTTT	CASSPPRGQTDTQYF
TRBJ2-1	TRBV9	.	TGTGCCAGCAGTTTCATACTAGCTACCTACAATGAGCAGTTCTTC	CASSFILATYNEQFF